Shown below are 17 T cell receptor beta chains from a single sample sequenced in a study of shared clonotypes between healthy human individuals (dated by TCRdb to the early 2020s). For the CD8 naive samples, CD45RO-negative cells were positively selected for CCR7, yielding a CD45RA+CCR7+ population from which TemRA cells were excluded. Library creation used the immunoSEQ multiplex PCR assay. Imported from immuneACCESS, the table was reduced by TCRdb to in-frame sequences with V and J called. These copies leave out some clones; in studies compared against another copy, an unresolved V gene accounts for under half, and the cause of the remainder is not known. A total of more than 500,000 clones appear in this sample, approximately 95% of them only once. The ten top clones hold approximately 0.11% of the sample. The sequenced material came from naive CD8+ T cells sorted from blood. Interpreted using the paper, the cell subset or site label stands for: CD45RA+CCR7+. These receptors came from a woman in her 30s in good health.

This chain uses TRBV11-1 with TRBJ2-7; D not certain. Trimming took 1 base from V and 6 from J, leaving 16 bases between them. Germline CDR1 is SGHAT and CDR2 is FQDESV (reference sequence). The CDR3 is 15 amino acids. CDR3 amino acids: CASSLVGSERAEQYF. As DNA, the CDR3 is TGTGCCAGCAGCTTAGTGGGGTCAGAGCGTGCCGAGCAGTACTTC.

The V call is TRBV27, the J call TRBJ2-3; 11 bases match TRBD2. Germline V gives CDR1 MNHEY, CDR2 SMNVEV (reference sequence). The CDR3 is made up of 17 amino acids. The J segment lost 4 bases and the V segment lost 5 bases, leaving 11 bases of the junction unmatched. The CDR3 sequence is CASSPETSGILADTQYF. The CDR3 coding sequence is TGTGCCAGCAGTCCGGAGACTAGCGGGATCCTCGCAGATACGCAGTATTTT.

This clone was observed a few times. CDR3 amino acids: CASSEDGPFAEAFF. As DNA, the CDR3 is TGTGCCAGCAGCGAGGACGGTCCTTTTGCTGAAGCTTTCTTT. The chain combines TRBV2 with TRBJ1-1; D gene ambiguous. The germline V and J ends were trimmed by 6 bases and 6 bases, with 17 bases remaining between them. CDR1 and CDR2 from the germline V gene are SNHLY and FYNNEI. The CDR3 sequence is 14 residues long.

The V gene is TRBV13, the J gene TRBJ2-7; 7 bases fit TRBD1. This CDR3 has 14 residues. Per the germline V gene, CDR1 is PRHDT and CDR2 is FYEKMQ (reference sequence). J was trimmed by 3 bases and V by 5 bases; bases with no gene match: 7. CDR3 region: CASSPPGQVYEQYF. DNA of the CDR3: TGTGCCAGCAGCCCCCCCGGACAGGTCTACGAGCAGTACTTC.

CDR3 in amino acids: CASSSDRSGRELFF. In DNA form, the CDR3 reads TGCGCCAGCAGTTCGGACAGGAGCGGCCGGGAGCTGTTTTTT. This chain connects TRBV5-1 to TRBJ2-2, with 7 nucleotides matching TRBD1. CDR3 length: 14 residues. Germline assignment: CDR1 SGHRS and CDR2 YFSETQ. Unmatched junction bases numbered 10, after V lost 5 bases and J lost 9 bases.

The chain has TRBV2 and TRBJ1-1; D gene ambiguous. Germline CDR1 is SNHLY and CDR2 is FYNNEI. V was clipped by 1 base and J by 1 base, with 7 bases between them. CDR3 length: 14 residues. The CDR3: CASSEGHANTEAFF. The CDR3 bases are TGTGCCAGCAGTGAAGGGCACGCGAACACTGAAGCTTTCTTT.

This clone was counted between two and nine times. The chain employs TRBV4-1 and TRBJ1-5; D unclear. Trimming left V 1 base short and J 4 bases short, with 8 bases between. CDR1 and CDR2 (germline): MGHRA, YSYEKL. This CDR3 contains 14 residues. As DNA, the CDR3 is TGCGCCAGCAGCCAAGTCTTTGGAAATCAGCCCCAGCATTTT. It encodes CASSQVFGNQPQHF.

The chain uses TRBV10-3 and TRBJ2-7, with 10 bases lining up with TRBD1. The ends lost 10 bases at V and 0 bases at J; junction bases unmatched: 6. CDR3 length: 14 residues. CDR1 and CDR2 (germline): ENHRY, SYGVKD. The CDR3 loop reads CATSDRGGSYEQYF. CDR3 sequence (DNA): TGTGCCACCTCGGACAGGGGGGGCTCCTACGAGCAGTACTTC.

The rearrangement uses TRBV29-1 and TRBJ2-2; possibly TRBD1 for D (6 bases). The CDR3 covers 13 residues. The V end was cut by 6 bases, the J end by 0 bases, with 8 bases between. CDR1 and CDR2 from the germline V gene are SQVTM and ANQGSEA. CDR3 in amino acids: CSVSGANTGELFF. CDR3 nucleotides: TGCAGCGTCTCAGGGGCGAACACCGGGGAGCTGTTTTTT.

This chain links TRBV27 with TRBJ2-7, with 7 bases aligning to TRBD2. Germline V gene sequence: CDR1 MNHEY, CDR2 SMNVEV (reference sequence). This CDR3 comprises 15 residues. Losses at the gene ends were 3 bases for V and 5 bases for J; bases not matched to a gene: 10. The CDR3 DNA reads TGTGCCAGCAGTTTTTTGGGGGAGGGCAGCCACGAGCAGTACTTC. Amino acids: CASSFLGEGSHEQYF.

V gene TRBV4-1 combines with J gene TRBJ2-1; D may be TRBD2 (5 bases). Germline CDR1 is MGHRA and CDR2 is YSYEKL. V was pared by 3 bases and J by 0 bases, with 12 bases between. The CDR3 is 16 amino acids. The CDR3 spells CASSHRIGDSYNEQFF. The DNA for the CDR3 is TGCGCCAGCAGCCACCGAATCGGGGACTCCTACAATGAGCAGTTCTTC.

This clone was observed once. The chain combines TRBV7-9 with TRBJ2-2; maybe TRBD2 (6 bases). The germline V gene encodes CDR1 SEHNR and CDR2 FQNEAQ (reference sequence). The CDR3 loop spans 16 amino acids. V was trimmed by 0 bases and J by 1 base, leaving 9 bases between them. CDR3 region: CASSLASGRNTGELFF. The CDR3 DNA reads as TGTGCCAGCAGCTTAGCCAGCGGGCGGAACACCGGGGAGCTGTTTTTT.

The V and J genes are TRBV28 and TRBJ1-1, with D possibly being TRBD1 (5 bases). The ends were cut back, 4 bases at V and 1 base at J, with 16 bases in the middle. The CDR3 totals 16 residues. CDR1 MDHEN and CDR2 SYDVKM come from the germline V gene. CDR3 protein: CASSSMGVRGNTEAFF. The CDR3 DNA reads TGTGCCAGCAGTTCTATGGGGGTGCGGGGGAACACTGAAGCTTTCTTT.

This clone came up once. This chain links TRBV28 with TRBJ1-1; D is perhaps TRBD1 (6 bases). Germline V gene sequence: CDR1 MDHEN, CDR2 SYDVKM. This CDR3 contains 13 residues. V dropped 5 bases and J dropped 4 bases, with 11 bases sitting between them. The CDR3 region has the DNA TGTGCCAGCAGTCAGCCCAGGGGCACTGAAGCTTTCTTT. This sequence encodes CASSQPRGTEAFF.

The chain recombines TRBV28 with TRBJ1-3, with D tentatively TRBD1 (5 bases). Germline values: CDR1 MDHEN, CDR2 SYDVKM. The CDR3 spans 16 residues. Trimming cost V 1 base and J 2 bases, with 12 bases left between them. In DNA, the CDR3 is TGTGCCAGCAGTTTATCGGTTTCAGGGACTGGAAACACCATATATTTT. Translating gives CASSLSVSGTGNTIYF.

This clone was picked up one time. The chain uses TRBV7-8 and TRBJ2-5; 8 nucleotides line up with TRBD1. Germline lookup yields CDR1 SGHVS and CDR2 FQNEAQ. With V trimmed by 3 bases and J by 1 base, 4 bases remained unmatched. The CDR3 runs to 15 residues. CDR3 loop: CASSFEGQGQETQYF. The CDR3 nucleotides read TGTGCCAGCAGCTTCGAAGGACAGGGCCAAGAGACCCAGTACTTC.

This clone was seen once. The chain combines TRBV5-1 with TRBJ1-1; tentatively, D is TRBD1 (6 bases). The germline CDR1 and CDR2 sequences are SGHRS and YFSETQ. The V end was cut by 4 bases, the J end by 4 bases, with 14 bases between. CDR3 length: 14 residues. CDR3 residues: CASSPPGGGTEAFF. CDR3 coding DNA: TGCGCCAGCAGCCCCCCTGGAGGGGGCACTGAAGCTTTCTTT. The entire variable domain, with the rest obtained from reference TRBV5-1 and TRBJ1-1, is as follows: KAGVTQTPRYLIKTRGQQVTLSCSPISGHRSVSWYQQTPGQGLQFLFEYFSETQRNKGNFPGRFSGRQFSNSRSEMNVSTLELGDSALYLCASSPPGGGTEAFFGQGTRLTVV.